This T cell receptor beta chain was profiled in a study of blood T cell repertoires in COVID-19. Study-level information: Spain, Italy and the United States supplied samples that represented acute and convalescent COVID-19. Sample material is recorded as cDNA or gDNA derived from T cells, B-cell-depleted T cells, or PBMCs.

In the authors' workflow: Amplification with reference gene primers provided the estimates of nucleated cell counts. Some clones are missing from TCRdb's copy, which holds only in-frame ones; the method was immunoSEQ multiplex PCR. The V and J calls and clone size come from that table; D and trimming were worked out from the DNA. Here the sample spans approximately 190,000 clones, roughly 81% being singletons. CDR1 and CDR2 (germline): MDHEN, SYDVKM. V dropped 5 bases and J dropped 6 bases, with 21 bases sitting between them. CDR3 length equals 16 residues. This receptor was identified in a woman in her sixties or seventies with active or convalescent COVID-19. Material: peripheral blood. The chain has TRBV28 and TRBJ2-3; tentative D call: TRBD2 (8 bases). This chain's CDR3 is CASSPGGAGGVDTQYF. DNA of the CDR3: TGTGCCAGCAGTCCAGGGGGGGCGGGAGGCGTTGATACGCAGTATTTT.